This T cell receptor beta chain comes out of a study of blood T cell repertoires in COVID-19. As for the study in general: Two consecutive negative NP/OP PCR tests, clearance, or resolved symptoms defined Cohort 3 recovery. The study drew acute and convalescent COVID-19 samples from the United States, Italy and Spain.

In the authors' workflow: Scientists estimated how many nucleated cells there were by amplifying reference gene primers. The method was immunoSEQ multiplex PCR; TCRdb's version includes in-frame clones alone and lacks a portion of them. V, J and clone size reflect that table, while D and trimming were determined from the DNA. The data hold 300,000 to 450,000 clones, with about 87% observed a single time. Grouping used clinical history reported by participants in a survey and questionnaire. V was clipped by 3 bases and J by 4 bases, with 12 bases between them. Germline V gives CDR1 MNHNS, CDR2 SASEGT. The CDR3 consists of 14 residues.

The chain carries TRBV6-1 and TRBJ1-1, with a possible D match to TRBD1 (5 bases). The specimen was PBMCs or T cells enriched from blood (not recorded which). The sequence was collected from a man aged 35-49 years in a cohort exposed to, infected with or recovered from COVID-19 (not recorded which). The CDR3 coding sequence is TGTGCCAGCAGTGAGTCCCGGGGGGGCACTGAAGCTTTCTTT. Encoded protein: CASSESRGGTEAFF.